This TCR beta chain came from a study of shared clonotypes between healthy human individuals (dated by TCRdb to between 2020 and 2021). About the full investigation: Three men and a couple of women, aged 18 to 49 years, made up the cohort. To estimate repertoire size and how much clonotype sharing occurs between individuals, the study deeply sequenced the blood TCR repertoires of five or six healthy adults. Different laboratories and diverse techniques were used to prepare libraries and sequence TCR repertoires, to increase sequencing depth and limit assay-specific biases. Leukapheresis yielded between about 0.9 and 8.9 billion PBMCs per donor. Broader findings and caveats from the paper: Pairwise subsampling led to the expectation that sequencing depth would affect the degree of clonotype sharing among donors. Sampling was restricted to blood, and TCR repertoires in tissues likely differ from the TCR repertoires found in blood. Because the study included a small number of donors, the genetic and exposure-history diversity represented was limited.

Using the deep immunoSEQ assay, TCR CDR3 regions were amplified from genomic DNA by multiplex PCR. Extracted genomic DNA from each cell subset was distributed evenly across all wells of several immunoSEQ 96-well plates, and each plate was treated as a replicate. Each replicate PCR for unsorted PBMC received around 330 ng genomic DNA, equal to around 30,000 T cell genomes. Ten immunoSEQ deep assay plates were used to sequence unsorted PBMC genomic DNA. The purified libraries were quantified using a Qubit 3.0 fluorometer, sized with a Bioanalyzer 2100, and then quantified again using the KAPA Library Quantification kit. A separate single-read 150-cycle Illumina NextSeq 550 flow cell was used to sequence each immunoSEQ 96-well plate. Processing in the source paper ran as follows. Because the immunoSEQ output included only junctional sequences and no quality scores, the filtering could not be the same as the filtering used for full-length reads. To assign V/J genes and CDR3, sequences were annotated against IMGT germline references using PyIR, a Python wrapper for IgBLAST v1.9. Reads were filtered out if the reads had weak V/J assignments (E-value above 1e-6), no CDR3, stop codons, out-of-frame junctions, or ambiguous translated residues. V3J clonotypes were defined as sequences sharing an identical inferred V gene, J gene, and CDR3 amino acid sequence. Percentage overlap between repertoires was calculated by dividing the number of shared unique clonotypes by the size of the smaller repertoire. Richness of each repertoire was evaluated using RTK rarefaction, the Chao1 estimator, and Recon v2.1 estimates of unobserved clonotypes. TCRdb limited this immuneACCESS table to in-frame rearrangements with V and J called. A share of clones is missing; checked studies link under half to unresolved V genes, and the rest is unexplained. The V and J calls and clone size were taken over from that table, and D and trimming were inferred from the DNA. Recorded for this sample are about 480,000 clones; roughly 85% of them occurred a single time. Together, the top ten hold 12% of the sample.

The donors were healthy, HIV-negative adults who had no recently reported acute infections or vaccinations. Every donor was a Caucasian adult living in Nashville, Tennessee, USA. For unsorted samples, about 90 million PBMCs were counted, and genomic DNA was extracted using the QIAamp DNA Blood Mini kit. After blood collection by leukapheresis, PBMCs were isolated using Ficoll-Histopaque density gradient centrifugation and then cryopreserved in the vapor phase of liquid nitrogen. The germline V gene encodes CDR1 SGHRS and CDR2 YFSETQ. Compared with germline, V lacks 3 bases and J lacks 3 bases; bases without a gene match: 8. Its CDR3 holds 16 amino acids, cysteine through phenylalanine. Kept here is only the CDR3 DNA, which spans 48 bases and is read in frame from base 1. In the case of this clone: Its antigen is not yet known. No per-base quality is available; no much larger clone lies one base away.

Input material: PBMCs. The receptor was isolated from a woman in her 40s in good health. Some clones in this sample may be carry-over from other donors' samples. The chain is assembled from TRBV5-1 and TRBJ2-1, with 8 bases in between that match TRBD2. DNA sequence: TGCGCCAGCAGCTCGCGACTAGCGATGAACTACAATGAGCAGTTCTTC. It is translated as CASSSRLAMNYNEQFF.